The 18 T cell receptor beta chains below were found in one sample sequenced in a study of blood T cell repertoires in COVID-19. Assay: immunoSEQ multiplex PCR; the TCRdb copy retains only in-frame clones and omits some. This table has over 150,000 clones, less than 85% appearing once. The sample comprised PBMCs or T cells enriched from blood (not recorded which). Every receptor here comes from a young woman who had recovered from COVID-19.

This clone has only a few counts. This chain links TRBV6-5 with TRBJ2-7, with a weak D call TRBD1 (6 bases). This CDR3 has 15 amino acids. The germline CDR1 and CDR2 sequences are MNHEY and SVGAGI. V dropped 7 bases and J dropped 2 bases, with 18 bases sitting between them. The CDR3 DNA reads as TGTGCCAGCATCCCAGGGGTCCTCTCCCCCTACGAGCAGTACGTC. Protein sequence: CASIPGVLSPYEQYV.

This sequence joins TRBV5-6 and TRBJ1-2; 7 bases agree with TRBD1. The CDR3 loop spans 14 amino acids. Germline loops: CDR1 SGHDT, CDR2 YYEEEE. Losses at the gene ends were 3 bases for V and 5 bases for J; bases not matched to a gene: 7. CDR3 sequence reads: CASSSTGAGYGYTF. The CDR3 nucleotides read TGTGCCAGCAGCTCTACAGGGGCCGGGTATGGCTACACCTTC.

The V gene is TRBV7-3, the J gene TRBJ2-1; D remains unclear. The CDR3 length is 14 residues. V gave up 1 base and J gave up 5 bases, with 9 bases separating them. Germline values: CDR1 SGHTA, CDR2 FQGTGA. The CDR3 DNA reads TGTGCCAGCAGCTTAAATGGCGGCGACAATGAGCAGTTCTTC. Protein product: CASSLNGGDNEQFF.

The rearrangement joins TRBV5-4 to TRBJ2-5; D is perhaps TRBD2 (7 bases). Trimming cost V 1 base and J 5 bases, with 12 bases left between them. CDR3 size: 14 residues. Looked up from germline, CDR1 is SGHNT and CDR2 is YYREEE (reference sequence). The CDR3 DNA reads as TGTGCCAGCAGCTTGTCGGGGGGCATGGAGACCCAGTACTTC. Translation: CASSLSGGMETQYF.

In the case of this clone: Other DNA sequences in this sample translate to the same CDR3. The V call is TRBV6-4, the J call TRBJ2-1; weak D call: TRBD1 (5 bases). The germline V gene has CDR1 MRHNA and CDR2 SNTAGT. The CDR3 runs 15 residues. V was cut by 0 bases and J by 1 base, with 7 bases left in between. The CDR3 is CASSDSAGSYNEQFF. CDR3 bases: TGTGCCAGCAGTGACTCGGCAGGGTCCTACAATGAGCAGTTCTTC.

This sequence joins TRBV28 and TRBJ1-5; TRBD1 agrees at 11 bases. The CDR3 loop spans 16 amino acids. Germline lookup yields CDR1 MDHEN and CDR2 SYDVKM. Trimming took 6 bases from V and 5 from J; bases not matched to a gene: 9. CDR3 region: CASRSSGTGGYQPQHF. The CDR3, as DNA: TGTGCCAGCAGATCCTCCGGGACAGGGGGATATCAGCCCCAGCATTTT.

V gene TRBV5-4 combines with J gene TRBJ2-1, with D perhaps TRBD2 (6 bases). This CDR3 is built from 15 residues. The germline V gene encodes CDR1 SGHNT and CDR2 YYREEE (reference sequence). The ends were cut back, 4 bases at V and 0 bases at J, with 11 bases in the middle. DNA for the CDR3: TGTGCCAGCAGCCCTAGCGAGCACTCCTACAATGAGCAGTTCTTC. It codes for CASSPSEHSYNEQFF.

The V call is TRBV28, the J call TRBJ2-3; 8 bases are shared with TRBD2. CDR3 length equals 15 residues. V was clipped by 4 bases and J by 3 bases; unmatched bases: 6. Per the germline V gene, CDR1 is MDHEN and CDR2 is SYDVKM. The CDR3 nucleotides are TGTGCCAGCAGTTCCGGCGCTAGCGGGACAGATACGCAGTATTTT. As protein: CASSSGASGTDTQYF.

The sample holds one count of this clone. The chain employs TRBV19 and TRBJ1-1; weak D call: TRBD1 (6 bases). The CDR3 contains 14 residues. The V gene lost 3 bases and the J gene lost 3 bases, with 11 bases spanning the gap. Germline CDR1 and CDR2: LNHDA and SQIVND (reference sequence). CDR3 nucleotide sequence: TGTGCCAGTAGTATTCGGGGGGCGGACACTGAAGCTTTCTTT. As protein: CASSIRGADTEAFF. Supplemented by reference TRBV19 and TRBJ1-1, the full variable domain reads DGGITQSPKYLFRKEGQNVTLSCEQNLNHDAMYWYRQDPGQGLRLIYYSQIVNDFQKGDIAEGYSVSREKKESFPLTVTSAQKNPTAFYLCASSIRGADTEAFFGQGTRLTVV.

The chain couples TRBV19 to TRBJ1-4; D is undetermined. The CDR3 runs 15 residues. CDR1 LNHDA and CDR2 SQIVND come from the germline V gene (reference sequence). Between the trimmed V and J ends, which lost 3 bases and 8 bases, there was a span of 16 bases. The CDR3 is CASSILGRKQEKLFF. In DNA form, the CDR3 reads TGTGCCAGTAGTATTCTGGGCCGGAAACAAGAAAAACTGTTTTTT.

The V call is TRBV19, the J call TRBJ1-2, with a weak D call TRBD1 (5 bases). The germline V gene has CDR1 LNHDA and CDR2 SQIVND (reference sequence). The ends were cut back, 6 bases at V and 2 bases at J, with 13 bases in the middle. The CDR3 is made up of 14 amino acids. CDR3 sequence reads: CASSPAGSNYGYTF. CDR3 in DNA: TGTGCCAGTAGCCCGGCAGGGTCCAACTATGGCTACACCTTC.

The DNA for the CDR3 is TGTGCCAGCAGCTTGGTGGGTGGGGGCACTGAGCAGTTCTTC. It yields the protein CASSLVGGGTEQFF. The chain employs TRBV5-4 and TRBJ2-1, with D maybe TRBD1 (6 bases). This CDR3 is 14 amino acids long. Trimming took off 0 bases at V and 9 bases at J, with 13 bases between the two ends. Per germline, CDR1 SGHNT and CDR2 YYREEE (reference sequence). Supplemented by reference TRBV5-4 and TRBJ2-1, the full variable domain reads ETGVTQSPTHLIKTRGQQVTLRCSSQSGHNTVSWYQQALGQGPQFIFQYYREEENGRGNFPPRFSGLQFPNYSSELNVNALELDDSALYLCASSLVGGGTEQFFGPGTRLTVL.

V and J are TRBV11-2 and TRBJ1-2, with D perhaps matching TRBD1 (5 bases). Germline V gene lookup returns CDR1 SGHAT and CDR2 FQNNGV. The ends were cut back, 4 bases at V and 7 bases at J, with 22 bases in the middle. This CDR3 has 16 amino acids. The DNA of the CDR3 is TGTGCCAGCAGCTCCCCGGGCGGGGCCTCAAGACGTGGCTACACCTTC. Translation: CASSSPGGASRRGYTF.

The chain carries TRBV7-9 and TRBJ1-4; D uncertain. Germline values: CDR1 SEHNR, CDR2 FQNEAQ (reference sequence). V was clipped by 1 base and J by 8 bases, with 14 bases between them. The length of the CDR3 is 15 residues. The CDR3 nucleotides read TGTGCCAGCAGCTTAGGCGAGGGATTAAAGGAAAAACTGTTTTTT. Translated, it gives CASSLGEGLKEKLFF. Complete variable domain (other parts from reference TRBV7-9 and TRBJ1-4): DTGVSQNPRHKITKRGQNVTFRCDPISEHNRLYWYRQTLGQGPEFLTYFQNEAQLEKSRLLSDRFSAERPKGSFSTLEIQRTEQGDSAMYLCASSLGEGLKEKLFFGSGTQLSVL.

The CDR3 DNA sequence: TGTGCCACCAGCGGTCGACTAGCGGGGTACACAGATACGCAGTATTTT. Its translation: CATSGRLAGYTDTQYF. V is TRBV15 and J is TRBJ2-3, with 11 bases that match TRBD2. Germline V gene sequence: CDR1 LNHNV, CDR2 YYDKDF (reference sequence). This CDR3 region has 16 residues. Trimming removed 5 bases from V and 2 bases from J; junction bases left unmatched: 6. Combining the CDR3 with reference TRBV15 and TRBJ2-3 gives the whole variable domain DAMVIQNPRYQVTQFGKPVTLSCSQTLNHNVMYWYQQKSSQAPKLLFHYYDKDFNNEADTPDNFQSRRPNTSFCFLDIRSPGLGDTAMYLCATSGRLAGYTDTQYFGPGTRLTVL.

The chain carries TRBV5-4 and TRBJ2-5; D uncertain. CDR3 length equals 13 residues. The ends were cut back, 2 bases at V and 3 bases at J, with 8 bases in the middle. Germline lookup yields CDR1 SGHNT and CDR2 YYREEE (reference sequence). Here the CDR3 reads CASSFRAEETQYF. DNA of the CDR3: TGTGCCAGCAGCTTCCGCGCTGAAGAGACCCAGTACTTC. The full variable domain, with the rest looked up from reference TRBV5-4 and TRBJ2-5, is ETGVTQSPTHLIKTRGQQVTLRCSSQSGHNTVSWYQQALGQGPQFIFQYYREEENGRGNFPPRFSGLQFPNYSSELNVNALELDDSALYLCASSFRAEETQYFGPGTRLLVL.

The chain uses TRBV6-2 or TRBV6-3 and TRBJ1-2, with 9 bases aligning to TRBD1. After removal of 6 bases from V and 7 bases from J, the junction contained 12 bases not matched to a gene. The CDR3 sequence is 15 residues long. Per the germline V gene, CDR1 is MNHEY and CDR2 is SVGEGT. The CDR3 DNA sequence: TGTGCCAGCAGCGTGAAACAGGGGGCTTCGAGTGGCTACACCTTC. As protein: CASSVKQGASSGYTF.

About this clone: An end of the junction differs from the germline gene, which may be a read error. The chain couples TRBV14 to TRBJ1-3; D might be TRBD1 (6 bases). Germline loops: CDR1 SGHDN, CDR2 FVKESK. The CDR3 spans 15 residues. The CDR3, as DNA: TGTGCCAGCAGCCCCCAGGGGAGAGGTGGAAACATCATATATTTT. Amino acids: CASSPQGRGGNIIYF.